This T cell receptor beta chain was documented in a study of early T cells in non-severe SARS-CoV-2 infection. Study context: Chains stayed unpaired after sequencing of bulk RNA from unsorted whole blood.

Unique molecular identifiers were attached to individual cDNA molecules. TCRdb recomputed calls from the 5' RACE reads with MiXCR, one row per CDR3 protein. This sample yields some 61,000 distinct CDR3 sequences, of which about 10% are seen a single time; about 4.3% belongs to the top ten. Overall study results and limits: Sequences matched to VDJdb favored anti-spike CD8 responses, while private and CD4 specificities were missed.

Worth noting for this clonotype: What it binds is unknown.

Sequenced input: whole blood. The TCR sequence derives from an adult who was a healthcare worker with PCR-confirmed SARS-CoV-2 infection or an uninfected control (not recorded which).

The DNA of the CDR3 is TGCGCCAGCAATCCGCCAGCACAAGAGACCCAGTACTTC. Protein sequence: CASNPPAQETQYF. The chain uses TRBV5-1 and TRBJ2-5; no definite D call. V was pared by 6 bases and J by 2 bases, with 11 bases between. The CDR3 sequence is 13 residues long. Germline assignment: CDR1 SGHRS and CDR2 YFSETQ.